Following are 5 T cell receptor beta chains from one sample sequenced in a study of human T cells and chemical hapten exposure (dated by TCRdb to about 2021). Libraries were prepared through RACE. The sample was run on a NextSeq 500. The public reads were reanalyzed by TCRdb: fastp trimming at Q25, MiXCR alignment, in-frame beta chains only. Rows with a matching CDR3 protein are joined into one entry that keeps the most common DNA and genes. The sample records about 380,000 distinct CDR3 sequences, 5% to 6.5% of which are singletons. Approximately 2.4% of the sample lies in the top ten. What the time point label conveys for this sample: pre-sensitization, week 0. The sample's treatment or condition label, in plain terms: therapeutic diphenylcyclopropenone sensitization with weekly scalp DPC. This material consisted of whole blood, taken in connection with sensitization to the hapten diphenylcyclopropenone (DPC). Receptor source: a woman aged 45 to 65 with alopecia areata. Some clones in this sample may be carry-over from other donors' samples.

This clonotype was picked up a small number of times. The CDR3 region has the DNA TGTGCCAGCAGCTTAACAATAGACCCCACTAACTATGGCTACACCTTC. Protein product: CASSLTIDPTNYGYTF. This rearrangement joins TRBV7-2 to TRBJ1-2; D uncertain. The V end lost 2 bases, the J end lost 0 bases, and 13 bases lay between the germline ends. Germline V CDR1 and CDR2: SGHTA, FQGNSA. The CDR3 runs 16 residues.

The chain uses TRBV21-1 and TRBJ1-2; whether TRBD1, the table's D call, matches the DNA was not checked. TRBV21-1 is a recognized pseudogene. CDR3 length: 18 amino acids. The CDR3 sequence: CASPPGIPRDPVAGGYTF. The CDR3 coding sequence is TGTGCCAGTCCCCCGGGGATCCCCAGGGATCCCGTAGCTGGCGGCTACACCTTC.

This clonotype occurred a few times. The rearrangement joins TRBV19 to TRBJ2-7, with D possibly matching TRBD2 (5 bases). V was clipped by 3 bases and J by 3 bases, with 15 bases between them. Germline loops: CDR1 LNHDA, CDR2 SQIVND (reference sequence). This CDR3 comprises 15 residues. CDR3 nucleotides: TGTGCCAGTAGTATCCGACGGGAAATCGTCTACGAGCAGTACTTC. This codes for CASSIRREIVYEQYF.

This clonotype came up many times. The chain carries TRBV6-2 or TRBV6-3 and TRBJ2-1; D uncertain. The CDR3 consists of 14 residues. Per germline, CDR1 MNHEY and CDR2 SVGEGT. The ends were cut back, 6 bases at V and 0 bases at J, with 9 bases in the middle. The CDR3: CASSPVSSYNEQFF. CDR3 coding DNA: TGTGCCAGCAGCCCCGTAAGCTCCTACAATGAGCAGTTCTTC.

This chain connects TRBV15 to TRBJ2-2; TRBD1 aligns across 8 bases. The germline CDR1 and CDR2 sequences are LNHNV and YYDKDF (reference sequence). The J segment lost 6 bases and the V segment lost 0 bases, leaving 9 bases of the junction unmatched. This CDR3 is 17 amino acids long. In nucleotides, the CDR3 is TGTGCCACCAGCAGAGATCGGGGAGCAGGGGGCTCCGGGGAGCTGTTTTTT. Its translation: CATSRDRGAGGSGELFF.